Sequencing of this T cell receptor (beta chain) was carried out in a study of T cell changes during pregnancy in multiple sclerosis. Clones were sequenced by immunoSEQ multiplex PCR, and TCRdb holds only the in-frame ones, with some missing. The sample has approximately 82,000 clones, around nine tenths seen once. With V trimmed by 1 base and J by 2 bases, 5 bases remained unmatched. Germline CDR1 and CDR2: SEHNR and FQNEAQ (reference sequence). There are 16 residues in the CDR3. The starting material was CD4+ T cells from peripheral blood mononuclear cells, obtained in the second trimester of pregnancy. The TCR originated in a female donor with multiple sclerosis, enrolled in a pregnancy study. The chain links TRBV7-9 to TRBJ2-7, with TRBD2 matching over 10 bases. The CDR3 sequence is CASSLEVLAGPYEQYF. CDR3 in DNA: TGTGCCAGCAGCTTAGAAGTACTAGCGGGGCCCTACGAGCAGTACTTC.